The 6 T cell receptor beta chains reported below all come from one sample, sequenced in a study of cytomegalovirus exposure and HLA in healthy donors. Primers for the PCR totalled 60 Vbeta and 13 Jbeta. Produced via immunoSEQ multiplex PCR; TCRdb's table is partial and in-frame only. The table has 75,000 to 95,000 clones, 84% seen once. Source material: PBMCs. These receptors were collected from a woman between 18 and 29 years old in good health and CMV-seropositive.

This chain links TRBV28 with TRBJ2-1; 9 positions agree with TRBD2. With V trimmed by 2 bases and J by 9 bases, 8 bases remained unmatched. Looked up from germline, CDR1 is MDHEN and CDR2 is SYDVKM. The CDR3 is made up of 15 amino acids. CDR3 nucleotides: TGTGCCAGCAGTTTAATGCGGGAGGGCTACTCTGAGCAGTTCTTC. Protein sequence: CASSLMREGYSEQFF.

The J gene is TRBJ1-3, the V gene TRBV18, with unresolved D. CDR1 KGHSH and CDR2 LQKENI come from the germline V gene. The V end lost 5 bases, the J end lost 1 base, and 9 bases lay between the germline ends. The CDR3 contains 14 residues. The CDR3 DNA is TGTGCCAGCTCAGCCGGGAGTTCTGGAAACACCATATATTTT. Protein sequence: CASSAGSSGNTIYF.

The rearrangement joins TRBV28 to TRBJ2-5; 12 positions agree with TRBD1. The germline gives CDR1 MDHEN, CDR2 SYDVKM. The trim removed 7 bases at V and 5 bases at J, leaving 8 bases unmatched. This CDR3 is built from 15 residues. The CDR3 DNA follows: TGTGCCAGCAACTGGGACAGGGGGCTCGGGGAGACCCAGTACTTC. Translating it yields CASNWDRGLGETQYF.

The chain recombines TRBV28 with TRBJ2-7; perhaps TRBD2 as D (6 bases). The CDR3 contains 15 residues. Germline V lookup: CDR1 MDHEN, CDR2 SYDVKM. V dropped 4 bases and J dropped 3 bases, with 16 bases sitting between them. The CDR3 loop is CASSSRGAGRYEQYF. The CDR3 nucleotides read TGTGCCAGCAGTTCCCGAGGGGCGGGACGCTACGAGCAGTACTTC.

The rearrangement joins TRBV6-6 to TRBJ1-5, with 7 nucleotides matching TRBD1. V trimming: 4 bases; J trimming: 7 bases; junction bases outside the gene matches: 7. CDR1 and CDR2 from the germline V gene are MNHNY and SVGAGI (reference sequence). The CDR3 length is 14 residues. The CDR3 is CASSSRQGSQPQHF. The CDR3 bases are TGTGCCAGCAGTTCCCGACAGGGCTCACAGCCCCAGCATTTT.

This chain connects TRBV5-1 to TRBJ1-2; TRBD1 is a possible D gene (6 bases). Germline V gene sequence: CDR1 SGHRS, CDR2 YFSETQ. The CDR3 contains 14 residues. The V gene lost 3 bases and the J gene lost 4 bases, with 13 bases spanning the gap. The CDR3 nucleotides read TGCGCCAGCAGCTCCGAAACAGGGATCTATGGCTACACCTTC. Translating gives CASSSETGIYGYTF.